The source of this TCR beta chain is a study of Graves' ophthalmopathy and Graves' hyperthyroidism. CDR1 LNHDA and CDR2 SQIVND come from the germline V gene (reference sequence). The CDR3 runs 15 residues. Trimming stripped 3 bases from V and 2 bases from J, with 13 bases between. RNA transcripts served as template for amplifying TCR beta CDR3 sequences. Scientists carried out first-round RT-PCR using HTBI primers and then a second-round multiplex PCR. TCRdb re-called the multiplex PCR reads with MiXCR, one entry per CDR3 protein. The data contain a few hundred thousand distinct CDR3 sequences, about 16% of them singletons. Study-wide findings and caveats: From stable hyperthyroidism, ophthalmopathy was separated by a 13-signature model with 85% to 90% sensitivity and 80% to 82% specificity.

At least ten counts were recorded for this clonotype. Its antigen remains unidentified. The PBMC fraction was derived from 9 to 10 ml of fresh peripheral blood. The chain recombines TRBV19 with TRBJ1-1; D is ambiguous. Material: peripheral blood. This TCR derives from a woman aged 18-29 years with stable Graves' hyperthyroidism. The CDR3 protein is CASSIQPDKNTEAFF. The DNA for the CDR3 is TGTGCCAGTAGTATCCAACCAGACAAAAACACTGAAGCTTTCTTT.